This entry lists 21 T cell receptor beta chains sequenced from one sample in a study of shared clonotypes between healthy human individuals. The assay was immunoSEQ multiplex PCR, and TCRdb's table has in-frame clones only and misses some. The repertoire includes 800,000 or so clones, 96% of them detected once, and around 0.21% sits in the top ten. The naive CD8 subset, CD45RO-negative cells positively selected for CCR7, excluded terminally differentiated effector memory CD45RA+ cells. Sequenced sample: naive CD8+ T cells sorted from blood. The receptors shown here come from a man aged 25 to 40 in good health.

The CDR3 loop reads CASSVIEAGADTQYF. CDR3 DNA sequence: TGTGCCAGCAGCGTAATCGAGGCTGGCGCAGATACGCAGTATTTT. The chain uses TRBV9 and TRBJ2-3; D unresolved. Germline CDR1 SGDLS, CDR2 YYNGEE. Trimming stripped 1 base from V and 4 bases from J, with 13 bases between. There are 15 residues in the CDR3.

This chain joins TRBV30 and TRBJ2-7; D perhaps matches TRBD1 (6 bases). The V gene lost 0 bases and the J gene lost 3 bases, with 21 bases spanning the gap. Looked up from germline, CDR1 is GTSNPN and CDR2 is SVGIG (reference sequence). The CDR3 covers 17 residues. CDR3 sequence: CAWSVPFPRGVVYEQYF. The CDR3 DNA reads TGTGCCTGGAGTGTACCCTTTCCCAGGGGCGTTGTCTACGAGCAGTACTTC.

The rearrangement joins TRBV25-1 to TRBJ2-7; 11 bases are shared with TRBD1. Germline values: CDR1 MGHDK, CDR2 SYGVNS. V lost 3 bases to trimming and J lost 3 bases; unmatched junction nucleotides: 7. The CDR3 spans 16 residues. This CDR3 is CASSDWGQGGNYEQYF. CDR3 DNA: TGTGCCAGCAGTGATTGGGGACAGGGGGGAAACTACGAGCAGTACTTC.

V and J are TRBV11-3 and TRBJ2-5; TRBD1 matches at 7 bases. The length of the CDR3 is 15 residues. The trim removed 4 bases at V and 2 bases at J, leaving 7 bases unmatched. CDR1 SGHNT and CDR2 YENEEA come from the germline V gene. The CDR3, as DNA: TGTGCCAGCAGCTCCGGGACAGTCGGTCAAGAGACCCAGTACTTC. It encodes CASSSGTVGQETQYF.

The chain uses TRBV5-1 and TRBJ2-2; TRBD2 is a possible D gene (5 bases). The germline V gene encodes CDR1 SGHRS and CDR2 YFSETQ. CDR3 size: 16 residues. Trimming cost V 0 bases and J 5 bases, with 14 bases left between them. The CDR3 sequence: CASSLGGSSWTGELFF. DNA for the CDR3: TGCGCCAGCAGCTTGGGAGGGTCAAGTTGGACCGGGGAGCTGTTTTTT.

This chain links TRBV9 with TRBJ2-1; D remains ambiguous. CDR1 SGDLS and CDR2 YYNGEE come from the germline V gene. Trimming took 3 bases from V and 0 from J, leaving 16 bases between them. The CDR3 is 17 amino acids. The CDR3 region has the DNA TGTGCCAGCAGCGCCCCCCGTGGAGAGAGCTCCTACAATGAGCAGTTCTTC. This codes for CASSAPRGESSYNEQFF.

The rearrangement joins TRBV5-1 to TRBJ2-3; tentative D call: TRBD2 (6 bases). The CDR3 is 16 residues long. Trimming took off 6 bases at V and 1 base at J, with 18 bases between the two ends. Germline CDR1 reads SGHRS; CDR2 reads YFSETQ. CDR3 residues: CASTEGIQERTDTQYF. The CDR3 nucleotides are TGCGCCAGCACGGAGGGGATACAGGAACGCACAGATACGCAGTATTTT.

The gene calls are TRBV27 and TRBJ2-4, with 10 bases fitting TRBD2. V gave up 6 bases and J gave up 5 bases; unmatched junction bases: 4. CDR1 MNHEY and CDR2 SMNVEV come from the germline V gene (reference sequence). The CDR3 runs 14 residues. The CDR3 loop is CASRLAGDENIQYF. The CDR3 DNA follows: TGTGCCAGCAGGCTAGCGGGGGACGAAAACATTCAGTACTTC.

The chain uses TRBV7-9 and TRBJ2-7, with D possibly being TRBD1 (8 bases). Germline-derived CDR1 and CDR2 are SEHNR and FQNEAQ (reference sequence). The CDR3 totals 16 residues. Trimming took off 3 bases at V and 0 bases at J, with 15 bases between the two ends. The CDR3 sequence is CASSFPDRDYSYEQYF. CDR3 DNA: TGTGCCAGCAGCTTCCCGGACAGGGACTACTCCTACGAGCAGTACTTC. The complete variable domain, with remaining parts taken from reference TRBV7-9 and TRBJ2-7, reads DTGVSQNPRHKITKRGQNVTFRCDPISEHNRLYWYRQTLGQGPEFLTYFQNEAQLEKSRLLSDRFSAERPKGSFSTLEIQRTEQGDSAMYLCASSFPDRDYSYEQYFGPGTRLTVT.

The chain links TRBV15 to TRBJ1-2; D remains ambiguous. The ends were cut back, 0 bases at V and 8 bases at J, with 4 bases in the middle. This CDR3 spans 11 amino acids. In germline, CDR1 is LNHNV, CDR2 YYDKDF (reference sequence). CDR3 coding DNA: TGTGCCACCAGCAGAGATGGCGGCTACACCTTC. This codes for CATSRDGGYTF.

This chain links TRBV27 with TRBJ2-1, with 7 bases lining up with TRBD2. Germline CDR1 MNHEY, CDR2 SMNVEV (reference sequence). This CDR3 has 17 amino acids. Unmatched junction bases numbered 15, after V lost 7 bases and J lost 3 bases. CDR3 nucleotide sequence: TGTGCCAGCACTTCGGCTAGCGGATCTATCTACTACAATGAGCAGTTCTTC. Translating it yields CASTSASGSIYYNEQFF.

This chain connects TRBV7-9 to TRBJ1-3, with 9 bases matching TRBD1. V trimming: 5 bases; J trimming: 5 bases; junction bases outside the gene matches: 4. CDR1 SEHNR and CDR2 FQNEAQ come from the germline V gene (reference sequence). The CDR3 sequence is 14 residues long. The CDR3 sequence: CASSQDRGRNTIYF. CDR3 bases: TGTGCCAGCAGCCAGGACAGGGGTAGAAACACCATATATTTT. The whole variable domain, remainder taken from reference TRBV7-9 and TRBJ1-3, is DTGVSQNPRHKITKRGQNVTFRCDPISEHNRLYWYRQTLGQGPEFLTYFQNEAQLEKSRLLSDRFSAERPKGSFSTLEIQRTEQGDSAMYLCASSQDRGRNTIYFGEGSWLTVV.

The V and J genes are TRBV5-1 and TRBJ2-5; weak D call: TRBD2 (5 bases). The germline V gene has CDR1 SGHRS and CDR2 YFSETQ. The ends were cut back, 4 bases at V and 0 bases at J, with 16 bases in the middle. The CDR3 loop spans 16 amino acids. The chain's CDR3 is CASSVKRRLYQETQYF. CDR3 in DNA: TGCGCCAGCAGCGTAAAGCGGAGACTATACCAAGAGACCCAGTACTTC.

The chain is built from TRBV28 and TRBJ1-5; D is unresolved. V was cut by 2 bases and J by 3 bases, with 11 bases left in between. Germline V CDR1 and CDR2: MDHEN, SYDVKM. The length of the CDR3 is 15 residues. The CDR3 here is CASSLRQIINQPQHF. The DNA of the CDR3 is TGTGCCAGCAGTTTAAGACAAATCATCAATCAGCCCCAGCATTTT.

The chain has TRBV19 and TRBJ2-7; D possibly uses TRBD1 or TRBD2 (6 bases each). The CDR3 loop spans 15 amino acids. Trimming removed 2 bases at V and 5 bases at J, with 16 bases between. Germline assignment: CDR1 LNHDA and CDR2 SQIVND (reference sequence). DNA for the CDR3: TGTGCCAGTAGTATACTCTTCGGGGGCCAGAACGAGCAGTACTTC. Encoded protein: CASSILFGGQNEQYF.

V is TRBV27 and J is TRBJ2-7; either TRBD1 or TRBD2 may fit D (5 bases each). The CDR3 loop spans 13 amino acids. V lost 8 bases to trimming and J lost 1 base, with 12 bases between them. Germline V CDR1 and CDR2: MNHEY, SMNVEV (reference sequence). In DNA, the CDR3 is TGTGCCAGCGCCTCGGGGCCTTCCTACGAGCAGTACTTC. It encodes CASASGPSYEQYF.

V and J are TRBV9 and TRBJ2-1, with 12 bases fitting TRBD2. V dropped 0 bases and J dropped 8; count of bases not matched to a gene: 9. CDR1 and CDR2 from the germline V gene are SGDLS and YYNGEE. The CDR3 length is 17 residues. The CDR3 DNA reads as TGTGCCAGCAGCGTAGGTTTGGGGACTAGCGGGTCCCATGAGCAGTTCTTC. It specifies CASSVGLGTSGSHEQFF.

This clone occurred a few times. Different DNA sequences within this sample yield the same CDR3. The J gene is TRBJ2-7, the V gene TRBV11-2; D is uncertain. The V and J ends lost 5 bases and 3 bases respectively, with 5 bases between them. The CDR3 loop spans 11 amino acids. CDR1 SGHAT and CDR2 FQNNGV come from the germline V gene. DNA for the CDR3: TGTGCCAGCAGCCCAGGCTACGAGCAGTACTTC. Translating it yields CASSPGYEQYF.

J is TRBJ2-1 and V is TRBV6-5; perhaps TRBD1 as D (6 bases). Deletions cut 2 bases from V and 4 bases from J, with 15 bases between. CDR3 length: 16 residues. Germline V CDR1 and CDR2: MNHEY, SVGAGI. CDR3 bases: TGTGCCAGCAGTTACAGCCCAGGGGACCTATACAATGAGCAGTTCTTC. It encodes CASSYSPGDLYNEQFF.

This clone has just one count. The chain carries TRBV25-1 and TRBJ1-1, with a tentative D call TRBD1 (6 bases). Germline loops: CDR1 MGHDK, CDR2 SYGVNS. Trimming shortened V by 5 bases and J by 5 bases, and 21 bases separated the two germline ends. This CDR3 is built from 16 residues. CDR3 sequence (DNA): TGTGCCAGCAGTCCGAGGGACGGGGGGCGTAGAACTGAAGCTTTCTTT. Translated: CASSPRDGGRRTEAFF. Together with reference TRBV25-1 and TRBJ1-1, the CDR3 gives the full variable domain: EADIYQTPRYLVIGTGKKITLECSQTMGHDKMYWYQQDPGMELHLIHYSYGVNSTEKGDLSSESTVSRIRTEHFPLTLESARPSHTSQYLCASSPRDGGRRTEAFFGQGTRLTVV.

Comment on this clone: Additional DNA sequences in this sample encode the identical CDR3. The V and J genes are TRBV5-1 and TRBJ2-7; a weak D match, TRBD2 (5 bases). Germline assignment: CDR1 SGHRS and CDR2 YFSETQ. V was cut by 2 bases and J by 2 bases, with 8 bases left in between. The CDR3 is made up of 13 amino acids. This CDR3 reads CASSFGVTYEQYF. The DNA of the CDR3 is TGCGCCAGCAGCTTCGGGGTCACCTACGAGCAGTACTTC. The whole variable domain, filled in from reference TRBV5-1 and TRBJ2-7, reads KAGVTQTPRYLIKTRGQQVTLSCSPISGHRSVSWYQQTPGQGLQFLFEYFSETQRNKGNFPGRFSGRQFSNSRSEMNVSTLELGDSALYLCASSFGVTYEQYFGPGTRLTVT.